The entry that follows covers one T cell receptor (beta chain) sequence. Its antigen is as yet unknown. Assay: immunoSEQ multiplex PCR; the TCRdb copy retains only in-frame clones and omits some. The sample carries 50,000 or so clones, over 80% recorded once. This specimen belongs to a study of T cell responses to AZD1222 COVID-19 vaccine. Study at large: Second-dose schedules of about 4 or about 12 weeks were combined. Study-wide results and limits: Baseline seropositives among AZD1222 recipients totaled only six. Most donors were white British, females outnumbered males, and clonal diversity was possibly underestimated. The breadth and depth of Spike-specific TCRs increased once two AZD1222 doses had been given.

Germline values: CDR1 LNHDA, CDR2 SQIVND (reference sequence). V was clipped by 3 bases and J by 2 bases, with 13 bases between them. The CDR3 loop spans 15 amino acids. This material consisted of peripheral blood, taken on day 0 of AZD1222 vaccination. The TCR originated in an adult in good health. V usage is TRBV19 and J usage is TRBJ1-2, with D possibly matching TRBD1 (5 bases). CDR3 protein: CASSIGVGQNYGYTF. In DNA form, the CDR3 reads TGTGCCAGTAGTATCGGCGTGGGGCAGAACTATGGCTACACCTTC.